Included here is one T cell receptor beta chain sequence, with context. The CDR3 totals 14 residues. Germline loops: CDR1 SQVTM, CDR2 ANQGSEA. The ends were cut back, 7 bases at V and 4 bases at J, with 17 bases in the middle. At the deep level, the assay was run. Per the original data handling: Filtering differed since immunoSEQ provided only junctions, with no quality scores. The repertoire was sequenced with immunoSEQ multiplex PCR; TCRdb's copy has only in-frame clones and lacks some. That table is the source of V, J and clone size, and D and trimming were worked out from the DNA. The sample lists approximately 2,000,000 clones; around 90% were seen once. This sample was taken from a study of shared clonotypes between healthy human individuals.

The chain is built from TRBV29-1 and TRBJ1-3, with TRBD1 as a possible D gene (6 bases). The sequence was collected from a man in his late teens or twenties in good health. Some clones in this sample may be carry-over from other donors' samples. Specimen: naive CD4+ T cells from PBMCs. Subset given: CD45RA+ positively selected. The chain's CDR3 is CSANSGGRGNTIYF. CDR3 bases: TGCAGCGCAAACTCCGGGGGGCGAGGAAACACCATATATTTT.